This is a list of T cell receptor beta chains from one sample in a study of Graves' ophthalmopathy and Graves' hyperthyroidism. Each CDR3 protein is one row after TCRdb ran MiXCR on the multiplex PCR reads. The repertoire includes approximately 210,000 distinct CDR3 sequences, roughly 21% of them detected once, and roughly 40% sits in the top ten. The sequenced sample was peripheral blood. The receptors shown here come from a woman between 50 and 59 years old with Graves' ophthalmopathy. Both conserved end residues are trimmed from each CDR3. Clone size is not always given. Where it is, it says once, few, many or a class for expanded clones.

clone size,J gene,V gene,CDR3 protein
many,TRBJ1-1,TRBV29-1,SVDFSGGAFGTEAF
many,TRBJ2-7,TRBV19,ASSEKDRVTSGRLYEQY
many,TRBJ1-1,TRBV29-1,SVGPVKGQIYQSRGNTEAF
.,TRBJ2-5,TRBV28,AGRGRRGQETQY
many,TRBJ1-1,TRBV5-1,ASSQDRSRAF
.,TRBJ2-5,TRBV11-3,ASSQQGASGFEETQY
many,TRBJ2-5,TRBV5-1,ASSQGTAQETQY
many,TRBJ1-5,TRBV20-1,SAREVRGTGDQPQH
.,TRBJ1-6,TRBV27,ASSTSDRGYNSPLH
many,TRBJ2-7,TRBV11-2,ASSWDRGDEQY
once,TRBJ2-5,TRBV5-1,ASSPTPGGVRMETQY
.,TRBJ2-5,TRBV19,ASSIDPPGLAGAQETQY
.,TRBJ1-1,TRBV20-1,SSKWGDTEAF
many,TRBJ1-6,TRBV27,ASSLQGSYNSPLH
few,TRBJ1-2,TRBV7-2,ASSPSAAYGYT
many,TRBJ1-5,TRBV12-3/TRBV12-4,ASNRGNQPQH
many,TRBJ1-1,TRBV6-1,ASTRSLNTEAF
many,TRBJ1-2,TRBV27,ASSFKDRAYGYT
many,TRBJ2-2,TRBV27,ASRWGGELF
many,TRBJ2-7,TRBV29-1,SVGRSRDLVNDEQY
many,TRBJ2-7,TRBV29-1,SVDAGGSSYEQY
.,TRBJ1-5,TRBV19,ASREAGVHQPQH
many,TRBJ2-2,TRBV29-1,SVALTNTGELF
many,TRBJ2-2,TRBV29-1,SVEEIGELF
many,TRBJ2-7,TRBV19,ASSPLVGLSYEQY
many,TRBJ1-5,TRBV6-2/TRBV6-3,ASSPWTLNQPQH
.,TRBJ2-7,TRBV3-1,ASSQSSGSYEQY
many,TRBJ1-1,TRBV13,ASSPGEVTEAF
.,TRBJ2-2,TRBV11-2,ASSSHPGLDNTGELF
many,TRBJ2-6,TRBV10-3,AISPGASGANVLT
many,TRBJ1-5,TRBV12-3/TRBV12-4,ASSEQGTIRGNQPQH
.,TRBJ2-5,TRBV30,AWSVGSQGTQY
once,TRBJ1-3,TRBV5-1,ASSSTGTGGNTIY
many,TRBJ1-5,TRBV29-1,SVVSGGGINQPQH
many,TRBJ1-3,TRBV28,ASRTGASSGNTIY
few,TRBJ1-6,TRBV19,ASSMGGRTGNSPLH
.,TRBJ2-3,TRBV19,ASSIAGGPDTQY
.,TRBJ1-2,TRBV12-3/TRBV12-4,ASSLWGSIT
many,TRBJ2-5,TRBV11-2,ASSTMGQNTETQY
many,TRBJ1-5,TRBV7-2,ASSLQRNSNQPQH
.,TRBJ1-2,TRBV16,ASSQCPGFYGYS